This T cell receptor (beta chain) was captured by sequencing in a study of blood T cells in healthy people across ages. Notes on this clonotype: Antigen specificity is unknown.

Total RNA, at least 6 micrograms per sample, came from PBMCs. Study findings and constraints: It was found that TCR beta diversity correlated strongly with the percentage of naive T cells.

A J-beta primer mix and a sample-barcoded 5' primer were used in a second PCR of about 7 to 12 cycles. Via MiXCR, TCRdb re-called the 5' RACE reads, giving one row per CDR3 protein. The table records just under 550,000 distinct CDR3 sequences, less than 25% of them present only once. With 5 bases removed from V and 3 bases from J, the gap between germline ends came to 10 bases. Germline CDR1 SGDLS, CDR2 YYNGEE. The length of the CDR3 is 13 residues. These same records also appear under a second study, on T cells of mothers and their children.

The rearrangement uses TRBV9 and TRBJ2-3; the D gene is possibly TRBD2 (5 bases). The sequencing input was blood. The sequence came from a boy between 5 and 17 years old in good health. The CDR3 nucleotides are TGTGCCAGCAGTCGTCCGGGGACAGATACGCAGTATTTT. Translation: CASSRPGTDTQYF. The full variable domain, completed using reference TRBV9 and TRBJ2-3, is DSGVTQTPKHLITATGQRVTLRCSPRSGDLSVYWYQQSLDQGLQFLIQYYNGEERAKGNILERFSAQQFPDLHSELNLSSLELGDSALYFCASSRPGTDTQYFGPGTRLTVL.